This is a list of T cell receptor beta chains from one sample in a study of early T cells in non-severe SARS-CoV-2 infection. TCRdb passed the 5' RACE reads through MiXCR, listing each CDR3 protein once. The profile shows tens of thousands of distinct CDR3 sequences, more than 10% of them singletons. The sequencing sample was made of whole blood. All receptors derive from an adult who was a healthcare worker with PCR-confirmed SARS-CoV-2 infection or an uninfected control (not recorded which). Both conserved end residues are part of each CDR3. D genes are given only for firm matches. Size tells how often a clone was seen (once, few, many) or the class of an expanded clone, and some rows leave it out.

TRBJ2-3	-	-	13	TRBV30	TGTGCCTGGAGTGGGGTCAGGGGAGATACGCAGTATTTT	CAWSGVRGDTQYF
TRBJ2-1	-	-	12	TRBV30	TGTGCCTGGAGTGTACTGGGGACTGAGCAGTTCTTC	CAWSVLGTEQFF
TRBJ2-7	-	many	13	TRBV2	TGTGCCAGCGTACCTCCAGATTCCTACGAGCAGTACTTC	CASVPPDSYEQYF
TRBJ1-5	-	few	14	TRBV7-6	TGTGCCAGCAGCTTAGCGCGTGGGTGGCAGCCCCAGCATTTT	CASSLARGWQPQHF
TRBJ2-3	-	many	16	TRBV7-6	TGTGCCAGCAGCTTATTTGCAGGGACGGGCACAGATACGCAGTATTTT	CASSLFAGTGTDTQYF
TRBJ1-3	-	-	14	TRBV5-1	TGCGCCAGCACCCCAGGGTTGGCAGGAAACACCATATATTTT	CASTPGLAGNTIYF
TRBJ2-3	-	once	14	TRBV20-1	TGCAGTGCCGTAACGGGTTTTACCACAGATACGCAGTATTTT	CSAVTGFTTDTQYF
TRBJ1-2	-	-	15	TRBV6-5	TGTGCCAGCAGTTACTCGGGTCCAGGGGAGGACGGCTACACTTTC	CASSYSGPGEDGYTF
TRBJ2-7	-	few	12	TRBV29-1	TGCAGCGTTGAAGTCGGGGCCTACGAGCAGTACTTC	CSVEVGAYEQYF
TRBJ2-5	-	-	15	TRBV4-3	TGCGCCAGCAGCCAAGAGGCTAGCCGCGGGGAGACCCAGTACTTC	CASSQEASRGETQYF
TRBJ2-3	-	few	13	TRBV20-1	TGCAGTGCTAGAGGGCTGGGAACAGATACGCAGTATTTT	CSARGLGTDTQYF
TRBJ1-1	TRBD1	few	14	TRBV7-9	TGTGCCAGCAACCAACAGGGGGTGAACACTGAAGCTTTCTTT	CASNQQGVNTEAFF
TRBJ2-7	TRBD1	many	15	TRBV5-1	TGCGCCAGCAGCTCACGCGGACAGGGGGATAACGAGCAGTACTTC	CASSSRGQGDNEQYF
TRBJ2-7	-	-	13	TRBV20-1	TGCAGTGCTCGTCAGGATGTCTCCTACGAGCTGTACTTC	CSARQDVSYELYF
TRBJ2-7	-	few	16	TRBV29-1	TGCAGCGTTCCATCCCAGGGGGGTACAGGGCTGGGCGAGCAGTACTTC	CSVPSQGGTGLGEQYF
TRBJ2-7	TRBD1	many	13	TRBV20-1	TGCAGTGCTGGGACAGGACCCACCTACGAGCAGTACTTC	CSAGTGPTYEQYF
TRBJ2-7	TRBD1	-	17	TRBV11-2	TGTGCCAGCAGCTTACCCTCGTGGACAGGGAGCGCCTACGAGCAGTACTTC	CASSLPSWTGSAYEQYF
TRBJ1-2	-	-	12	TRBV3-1	TGTGCCAGCAGCCAACCAGGATATGGCTACACCTTC	CASSQPGYGYTF
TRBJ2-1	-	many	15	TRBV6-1	TGTGCCAGCAGTGAATGGGGTCTGGGGTTCAATGAGCAGTTCTTC	CASSEWGLGFNEQFF
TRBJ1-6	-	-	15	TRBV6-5	TGTGCCAGCAGCCCTGGGACGTTGGATAATTCACCCCTCCACTTT	CASSPGTLDNSPLHF
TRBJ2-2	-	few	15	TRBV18	TGTGCCAGCTCCCACGGGACGGTTAACACCGGGGAGCTGTTTTTT	CASSHGTVNTGELFF
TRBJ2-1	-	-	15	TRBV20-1	TGCAGTGCTAGGGAAGCGGGTCCAGCCTACAATGAGCAGTTCTTC	CSAREAGPAYNEQFF
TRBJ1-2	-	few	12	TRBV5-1	TGCGCCAGCAGCTTCGAGACTAGTGGCTACACCTTC	CASSFETSGYTF
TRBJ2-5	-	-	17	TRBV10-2	TGCGCCAGCAGGCCCCGAGCTAGCCGGGGGTCCAAAGAGACCCAGTACTTC	CASRPRASRGSKETQYF
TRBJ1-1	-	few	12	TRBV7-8	TGTGCCAGCAGCCCCCCCCCAGGTGAAGCTTTCTTT	CASSPPPGEAFF
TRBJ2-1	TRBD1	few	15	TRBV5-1	TGCGCCAGCAGCGAAGGACAGGCCCGGGGCAATGAGCAGTTCTTC	CASSEGQARGNEQFF
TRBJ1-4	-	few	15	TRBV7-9	TGTGCCAGCAGCTTACCGACAAGAAGTAATGAAAAACTGTTTTTT	CASSLPTRSNEKLFF
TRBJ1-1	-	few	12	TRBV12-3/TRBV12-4	TGTGCCAGCAGTTTAGGACAGCGCGAAGCTTTCTTT	CASSLGQREAFF
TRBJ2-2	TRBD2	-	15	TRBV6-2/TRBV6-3	TGTGCCAGCAGCCTAAGTGGTAGCGGGGTCAAGAAGCTGTTTTTT	CASSLSGSGVKKLFF
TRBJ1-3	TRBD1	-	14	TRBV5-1	TGCGCCAGCAGCTTGGAGGGGGCCGGGGACACCATATATTTT	CASSLEGAGDTIYF
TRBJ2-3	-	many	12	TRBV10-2	TGCGCCAGCAGTGCAGGGGCAGATACGCAGTATTTT	CASSAGADTQYF
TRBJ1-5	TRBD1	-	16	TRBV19	TGTGCCAGTAATGGACGAGAGACAGGGGCCAATCAGCCCCAGCATTTT	CASNGRETGANQPQHF
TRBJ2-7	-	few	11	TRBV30	TGTGCCACCCCCCGGAGGGACGAGCAGTACTTC	CATPRRDEQYF
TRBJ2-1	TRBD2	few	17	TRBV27	TGTGCCAGCAGTCCGGGGGGGGGCGGAAGCTCCTACAATGAGCAGTTCTTC	CASSPGGGGSSYNEQFF
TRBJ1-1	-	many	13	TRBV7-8	TGTGCCAGCCGCCGATTCGGGACTACTGAAGCTTTCTTT	CASRRFGTTEAFF
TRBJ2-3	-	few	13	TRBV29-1	TGCACTACAGAAGAGTGGCCGTCAGATACGCAGTATTTT	CTTEEWPSDTQYF
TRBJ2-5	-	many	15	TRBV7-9	TGTGCCAGCAGCTTCAGGGAAGGGGTACAAGAGACCCAGTACTTC	CASSFREGVQETQYF
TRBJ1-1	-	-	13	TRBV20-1	TGCAGTGCTAGACCAGGGGTTGGCACTGAAGCTTTCTTT	CSARPGVGTEAFF
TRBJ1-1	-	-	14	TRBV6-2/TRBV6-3	TGTGCCAGCATCCCCCTCAAGGGGATTACTGAAGCTTTCTTT	CASIPLKGITEAFF
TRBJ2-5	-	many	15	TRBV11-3	TGTGCCAGCAGCTTACCCCTAGCTCTCCAAGAGACCCAGTACTTC	CASSLPLALQETQYF
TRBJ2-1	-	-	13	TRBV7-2	TGTGCCAGCAGCTTAGAACGGGGGAGTGAGCAGTTCTTC	CASSLERGSEQFF
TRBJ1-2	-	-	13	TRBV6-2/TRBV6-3	TGTGCCAGCAGGGAAGGACGGAACTATGGCTACACCTTC	CASREGRNYGYTF
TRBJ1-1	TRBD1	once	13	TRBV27	TGTGCCAGCAGTTTTAGGCAGGGGGCTGAAGCTTTCTTT	CASSFRQGAEAFF
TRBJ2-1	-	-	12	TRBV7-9	TGTGCCAGCAGCGTTACATGGAATGAGCAGTTCTTC	CASSVTWNEQFF
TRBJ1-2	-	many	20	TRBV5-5	TGTGCCAGCAGCTTGGGGGATCCGCCGGACAGCCGACACGCTAACTATGGCTACACCTTC	CASSLGDPPDSRHANYGYTF
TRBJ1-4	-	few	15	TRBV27	TGTGCCAGCAGTTTCGTTCCTGGGGGAGAGGGAAAACTGTTTTTT	CASSFVPGGEGKLFF
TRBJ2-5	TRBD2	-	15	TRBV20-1	TGCAGTGCTCTTGGACTAGCGGGGAGTAAAGAGACCCAGTACTTC	CSALGLAGSKETQYF
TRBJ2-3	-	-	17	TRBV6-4	TGTGCCAGCAGTGACTCGGGTGAACTAGAGGGAGCAGATACGCAGTATTTT	CASSDSGELEGADTQYF
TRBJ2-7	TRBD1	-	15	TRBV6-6	TGTGCCAGCAGAGCTCTCCGGGACAGATCCTACGAGCAGTACTTC	CASRALRDRSYEQYF
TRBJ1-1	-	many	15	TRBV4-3	TGCGCCAGCAGCCCCGCCGGTGGGATGAACACTGAAGCTTTCTTT	CASSPAGGMNTEAFF
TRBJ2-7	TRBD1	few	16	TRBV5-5	TGTGCCAGCAGCCCCGGACAGGCCCTAAGCTCCTACGAGCAGTACTTC	CASSPGQALSSYEQYF
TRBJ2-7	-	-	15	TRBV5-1	TGCGCCAGCAGCTTGGGAGCGGGTCCGGCGTACGAGCAGTACTTC	CASSLGAGPAYEQYF